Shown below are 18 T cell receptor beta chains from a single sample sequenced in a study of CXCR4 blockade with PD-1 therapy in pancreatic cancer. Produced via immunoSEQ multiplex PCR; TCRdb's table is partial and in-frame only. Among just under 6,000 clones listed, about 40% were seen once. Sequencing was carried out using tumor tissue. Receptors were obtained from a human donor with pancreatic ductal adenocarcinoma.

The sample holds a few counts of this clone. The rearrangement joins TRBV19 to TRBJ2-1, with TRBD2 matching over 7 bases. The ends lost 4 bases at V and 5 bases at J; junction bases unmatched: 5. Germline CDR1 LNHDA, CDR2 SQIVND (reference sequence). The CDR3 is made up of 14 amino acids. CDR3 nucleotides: TGTGCCAGTAGTAAATACGGACTAGACAATGAGCAGTTCTTC. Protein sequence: CASSKYGLDNEQFF.

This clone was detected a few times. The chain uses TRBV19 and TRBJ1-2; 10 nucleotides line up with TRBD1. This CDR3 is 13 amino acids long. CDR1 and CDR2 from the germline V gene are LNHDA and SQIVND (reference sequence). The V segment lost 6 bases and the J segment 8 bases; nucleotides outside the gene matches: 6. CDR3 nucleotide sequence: TGTGCCAGTAGCGACAGGGGGCTTGGAGGCTACACCTTC. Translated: CASSDRGLGGYTF.

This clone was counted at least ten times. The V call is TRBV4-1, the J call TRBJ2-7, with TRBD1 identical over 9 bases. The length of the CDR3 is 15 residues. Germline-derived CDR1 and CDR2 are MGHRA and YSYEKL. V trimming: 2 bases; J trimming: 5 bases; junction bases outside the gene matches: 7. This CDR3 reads CASSQLGTGMNEQYF. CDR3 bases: TGCGCCAGCAGCCAACTAGGGACAGGGATGAACGAGCAGTACTTC.

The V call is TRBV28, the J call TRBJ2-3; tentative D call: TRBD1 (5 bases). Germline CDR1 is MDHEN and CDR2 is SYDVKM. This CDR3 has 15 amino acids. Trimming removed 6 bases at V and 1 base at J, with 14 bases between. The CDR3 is CASSHSKQGTDTQYF. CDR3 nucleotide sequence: TGTGCCAGCAGCCACTCAAAACAGGGCACAGATACGCAGTATTTT.

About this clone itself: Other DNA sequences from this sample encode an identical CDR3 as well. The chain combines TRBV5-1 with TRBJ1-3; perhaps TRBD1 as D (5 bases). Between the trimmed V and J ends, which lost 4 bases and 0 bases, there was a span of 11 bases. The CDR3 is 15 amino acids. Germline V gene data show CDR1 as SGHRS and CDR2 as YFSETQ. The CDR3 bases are TGCGCCAGCAGCACGGGACGGTCCTCTGGAAACACCATATATTTT. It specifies CASSTGRSSGNTIYF.

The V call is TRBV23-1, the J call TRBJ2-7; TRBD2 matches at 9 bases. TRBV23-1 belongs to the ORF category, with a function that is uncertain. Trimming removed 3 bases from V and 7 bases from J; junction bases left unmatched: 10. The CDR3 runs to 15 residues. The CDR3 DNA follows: TGCGCCAGCAGTCACCTGGCGGGAGGGCCGGGGGAGCAGTACTTC. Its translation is CASSHLAGGPGEQYF.

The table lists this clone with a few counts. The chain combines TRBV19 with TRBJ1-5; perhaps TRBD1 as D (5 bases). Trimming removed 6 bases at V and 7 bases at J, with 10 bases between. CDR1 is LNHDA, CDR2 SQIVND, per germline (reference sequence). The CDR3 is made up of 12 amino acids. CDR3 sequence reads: CASRSGYQPQHF. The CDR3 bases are TGTGCCAGTAGGTCAGGGTACCAGCCCCAGCATTTT.

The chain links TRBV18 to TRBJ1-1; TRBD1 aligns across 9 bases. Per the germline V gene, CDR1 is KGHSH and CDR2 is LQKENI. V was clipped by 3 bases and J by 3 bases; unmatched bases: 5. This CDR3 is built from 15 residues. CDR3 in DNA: TGTGCCAGCTCACCTTGGACAGGGGAGGACACTGAAGCTTTCTTT. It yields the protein CASSPWTGEDTEAFF.

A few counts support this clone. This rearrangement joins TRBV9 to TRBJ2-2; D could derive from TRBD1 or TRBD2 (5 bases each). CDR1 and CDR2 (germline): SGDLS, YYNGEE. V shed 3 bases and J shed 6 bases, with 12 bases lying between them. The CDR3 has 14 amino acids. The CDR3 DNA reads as TGTGCCAGCAGCGCCGGGACGTCAGCCGGGGAGCTGTTTTTT. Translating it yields CASSAGTSAGELFF.

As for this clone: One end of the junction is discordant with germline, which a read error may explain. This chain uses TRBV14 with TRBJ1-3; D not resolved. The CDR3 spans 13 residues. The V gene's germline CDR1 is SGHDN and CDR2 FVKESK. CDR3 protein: CATSRSSGNTIYF. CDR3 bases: TGTGCCACCAGCAGGAGCTCTGGAAACACCATATATTTT.

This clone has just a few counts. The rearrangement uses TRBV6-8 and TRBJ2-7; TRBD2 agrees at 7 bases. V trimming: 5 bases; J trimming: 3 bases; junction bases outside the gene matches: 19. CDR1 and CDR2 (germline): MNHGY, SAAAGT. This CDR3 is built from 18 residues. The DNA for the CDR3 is TGTGCCAGCAGTGACTTCAACGCGGCGGGGAGGGCCCTCTACGAGCAGTACTTC. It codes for CASSDFNAAGRALYEQYF.

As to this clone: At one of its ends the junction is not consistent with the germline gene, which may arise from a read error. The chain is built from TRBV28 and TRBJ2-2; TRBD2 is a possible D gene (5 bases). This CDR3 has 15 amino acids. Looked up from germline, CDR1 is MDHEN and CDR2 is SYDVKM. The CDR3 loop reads CASNLPLTSRRELFF. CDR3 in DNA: TGTGCCAGCAATTTACCCCTAACTAGTCGTAGGGAGCTGTTTTTT. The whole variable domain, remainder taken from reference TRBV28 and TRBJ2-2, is DVKVTQSSRYLVKRTGEKVFLECVQDMDHENMFWYRQDPGLGLRLIYFSYDVKMKEKGDIPEGYSVSREKKERFSLILESASTNQTSMYLCASNLPLTSRRELFFGEGSRLTVL.

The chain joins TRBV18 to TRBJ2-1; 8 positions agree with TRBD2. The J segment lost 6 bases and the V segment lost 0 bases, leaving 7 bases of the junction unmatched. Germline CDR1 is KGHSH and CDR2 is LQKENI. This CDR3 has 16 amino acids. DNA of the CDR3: TGTGCCAGCTCACCACCTATTAGCGGGATTGGCAATGAGCAGTTCTTC. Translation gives CASSPPISGIGNEQFF.

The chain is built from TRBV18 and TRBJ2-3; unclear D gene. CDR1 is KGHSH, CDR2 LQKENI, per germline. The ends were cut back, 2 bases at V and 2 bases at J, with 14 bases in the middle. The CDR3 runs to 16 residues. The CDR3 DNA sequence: TGTGCCAGCTCACCATGGGCGGAGTGGGACACAGATACGCAGTATTTT. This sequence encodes CASSPWAEWDTDTQYF.

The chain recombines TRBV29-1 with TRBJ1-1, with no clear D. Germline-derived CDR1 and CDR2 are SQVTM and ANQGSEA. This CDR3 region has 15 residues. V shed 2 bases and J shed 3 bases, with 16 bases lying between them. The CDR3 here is CSVERRPGKDTEAFF. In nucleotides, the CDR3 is TGCAGCGTTGAAAGGAGACCAGGCAAGGACACTGAAGCTTTCTTT.

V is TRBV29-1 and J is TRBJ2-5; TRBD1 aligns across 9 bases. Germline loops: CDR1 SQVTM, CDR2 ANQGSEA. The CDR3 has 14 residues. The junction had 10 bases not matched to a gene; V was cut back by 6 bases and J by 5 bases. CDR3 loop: CSVDVGQGTETQYF. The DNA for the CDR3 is TGCAGCGTGGATGTGGGACAGGGAACCGAGACCCAGTACTTC.

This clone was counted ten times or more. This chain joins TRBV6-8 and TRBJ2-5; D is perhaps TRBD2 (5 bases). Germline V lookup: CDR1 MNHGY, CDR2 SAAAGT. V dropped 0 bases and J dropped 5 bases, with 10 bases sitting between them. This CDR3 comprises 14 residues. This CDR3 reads CASSYSRAWETQYF. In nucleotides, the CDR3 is TGTGCCAGCAGTTACTCGAGGGCTTGGGAGACCCAGTACTTC.

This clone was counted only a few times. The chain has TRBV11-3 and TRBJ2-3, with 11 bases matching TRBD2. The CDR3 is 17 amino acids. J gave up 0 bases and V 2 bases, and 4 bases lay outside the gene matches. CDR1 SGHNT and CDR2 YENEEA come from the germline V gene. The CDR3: CASSLQLAGASTDTQYF. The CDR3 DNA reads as TGTGCCAGCAGCTTACAACTAGCGGGGGCGAGCACAGATACGCAGTATTTT.